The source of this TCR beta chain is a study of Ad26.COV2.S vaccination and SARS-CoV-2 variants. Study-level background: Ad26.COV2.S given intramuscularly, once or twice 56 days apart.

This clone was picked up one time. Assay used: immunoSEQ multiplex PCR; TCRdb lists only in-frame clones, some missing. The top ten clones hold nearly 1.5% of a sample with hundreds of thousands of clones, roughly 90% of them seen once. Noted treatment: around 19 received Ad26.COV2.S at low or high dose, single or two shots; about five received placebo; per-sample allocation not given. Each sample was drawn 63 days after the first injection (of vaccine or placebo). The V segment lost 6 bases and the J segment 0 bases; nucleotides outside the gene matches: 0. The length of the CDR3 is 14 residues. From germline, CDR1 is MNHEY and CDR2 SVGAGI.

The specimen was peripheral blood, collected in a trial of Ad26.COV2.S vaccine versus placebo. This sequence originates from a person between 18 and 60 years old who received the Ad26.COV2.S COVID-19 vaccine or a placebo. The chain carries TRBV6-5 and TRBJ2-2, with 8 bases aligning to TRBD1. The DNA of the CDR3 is TGTGCCAGCAGGGGACAGGCGAACACCGGGGAGCTGTTTTTT. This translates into CASRGQANTGELFF.